This T cell receptor (beta chain) was recovered during a study of regulatory T cells in long-lasting Graves disease. Whole-study findings and limits: Since the sample size was small, accuracy may have been reduced. Persistent disease was characterized by preferential usage of TRBV28, TRBJ1-2 and TRBJ2-5. The number of shared public clonotypes was higher in persistent patients (roughly 2,800) than new patients (966).

TCR beta libraries were built with iRepertoire HTBI primers and Arm-PCR of CDR3 regions. Each CDR3 protein gets one entry after TCRdb re-called the multiplex PCR reads with MiXCR. The repertoire consists of around 480,000 distinct CDR3 sequences, with more than 15% occurring once and the leading ten covering about 25%. Time point denoted: newly diagnosed GD, antithyroid drugs for less than 3 months. From RNA extracted from PBMCs, the TCR library was made. Staff drew about 8.2 milliliters of peripheral blood into EDTA tubes. With respect to this clonotype: Its antigen is not identified.

Germline loops: CDR1 KGHSH, CDR2 LQKENI. Trimming shortened V by 1 base and J by 2 bases, and 7 bases separated the two germline ends. The CDR3 contains 14 residues. These data were also filed under a second study, of T cells in Graves' hyperthyroidism and ophthalmopathy.

This chain joins TRBV18 and TRBJ2-3; the D is unclear. Source: peripheral blood mononuclear cells (PBMCs), taken at new diagnosis, from a patient treated with antithyroid drugs. The clonotype was recovered from a woman aged 35 to 60 with Graves disease. This CDR3 reads CASSPQRFTDTQYF. The DNA of the CDR3 is TGTGCCAGCTCACCACAGAGGTTCACAGATACGCAGTATTTT.